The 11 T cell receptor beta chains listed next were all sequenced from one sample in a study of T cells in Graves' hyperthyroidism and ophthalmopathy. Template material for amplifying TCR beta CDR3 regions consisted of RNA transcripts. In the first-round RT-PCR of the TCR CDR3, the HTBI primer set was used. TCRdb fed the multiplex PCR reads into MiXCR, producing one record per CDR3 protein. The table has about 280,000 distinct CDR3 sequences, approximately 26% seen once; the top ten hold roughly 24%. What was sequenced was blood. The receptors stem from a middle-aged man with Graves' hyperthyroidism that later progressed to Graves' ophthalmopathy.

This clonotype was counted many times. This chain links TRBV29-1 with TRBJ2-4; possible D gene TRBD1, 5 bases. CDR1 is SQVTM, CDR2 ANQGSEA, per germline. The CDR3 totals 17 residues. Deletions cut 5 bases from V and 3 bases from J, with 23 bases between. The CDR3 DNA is TGCAGCGTTATCGCAGGATTTCGGAATAGGGGCAAAAACATTCAGTACTTC. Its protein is CSVIAGFRNRGKNIQYF.

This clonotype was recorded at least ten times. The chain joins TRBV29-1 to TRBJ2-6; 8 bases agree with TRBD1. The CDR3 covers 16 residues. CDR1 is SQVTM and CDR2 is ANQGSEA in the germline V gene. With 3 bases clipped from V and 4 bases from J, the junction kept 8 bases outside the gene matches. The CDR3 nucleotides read TGCAGCGTTGACCAAAACAGGGGGAGCGGGGCCAACGTCCTGACTTTC. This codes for CSVDQNRGSGANVLTF.

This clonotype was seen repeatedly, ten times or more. The DNA of the CDR3 is TGCGCCAGCAGGGTACAGGGGCGCCGGATCGATAGCAATCAGCCCCAGCATTTT. Encoded protein: CASRVQGRRIDSNQPQHF. The chain employs TRBV4-1 and TRBJ1-5; TRBD1 aligns across 7 bases. Germline V gene data show CDR1 as MGHRA and CDR2 as YSYEKL. Losses at the gene ends were 6 bases for V and 0 bases for J; bases not matched to a gene: 14. CDR3 size: 18 residues.

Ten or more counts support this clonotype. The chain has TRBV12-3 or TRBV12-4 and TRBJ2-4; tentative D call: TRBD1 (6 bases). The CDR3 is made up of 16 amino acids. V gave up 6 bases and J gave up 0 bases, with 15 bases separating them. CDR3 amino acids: CASSPGVDRAKNIQYF. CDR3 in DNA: TGTGCCAGCAGCCCAGGGGTGGATAGAGCCAAAAACATTCAGTACTTC.

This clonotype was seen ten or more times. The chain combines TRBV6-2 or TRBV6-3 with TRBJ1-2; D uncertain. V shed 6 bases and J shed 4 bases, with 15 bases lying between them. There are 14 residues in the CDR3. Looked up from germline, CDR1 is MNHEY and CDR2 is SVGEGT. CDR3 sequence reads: CASSPLESPYGYTF. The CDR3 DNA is TGTGCCAGCAGCCCTCTCGAGTCCCCCTATGGCTACACCTTC.

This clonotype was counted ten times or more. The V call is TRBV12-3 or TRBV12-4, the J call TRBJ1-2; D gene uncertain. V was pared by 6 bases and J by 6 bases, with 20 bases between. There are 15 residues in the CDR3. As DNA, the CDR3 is TGTGCCAGCAGCCAGTCGCTCAAAGGCCAAAATGGCTACACCTTC. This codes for CASSQSLKGQNGYTF.

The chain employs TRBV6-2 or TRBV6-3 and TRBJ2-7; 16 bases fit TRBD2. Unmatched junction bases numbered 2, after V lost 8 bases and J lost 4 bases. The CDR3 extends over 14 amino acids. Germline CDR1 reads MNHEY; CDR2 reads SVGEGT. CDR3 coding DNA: TGTGCCAGCGGGACTAGCGGGAGGGCATACGAGCAGTACTTC. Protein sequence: CASGTSGRAYEQYF.

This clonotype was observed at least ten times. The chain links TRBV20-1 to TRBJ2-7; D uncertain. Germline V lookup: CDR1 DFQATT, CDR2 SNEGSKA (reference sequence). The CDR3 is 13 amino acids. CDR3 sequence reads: CINRLPGPREQYF. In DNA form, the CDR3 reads TGCATCAACAGACTTCCGGGCCCGCGGGAGCAGTACTTC.

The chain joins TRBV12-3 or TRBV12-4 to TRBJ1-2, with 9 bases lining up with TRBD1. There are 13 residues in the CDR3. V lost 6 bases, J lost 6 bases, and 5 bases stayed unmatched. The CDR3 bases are TGTGCCAGCAGGGTACAGGGGGCGGATGGCTACACCTTC. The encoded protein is CASRVQGADGYTF.

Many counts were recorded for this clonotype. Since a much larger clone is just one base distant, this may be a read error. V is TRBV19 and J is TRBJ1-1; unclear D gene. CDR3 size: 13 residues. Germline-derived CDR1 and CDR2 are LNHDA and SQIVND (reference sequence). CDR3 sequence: CAGSMAVNTEAFF. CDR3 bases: TGTGCCGGTAGTATGGCAGTGAACACTGAAGCTTTCTTT.

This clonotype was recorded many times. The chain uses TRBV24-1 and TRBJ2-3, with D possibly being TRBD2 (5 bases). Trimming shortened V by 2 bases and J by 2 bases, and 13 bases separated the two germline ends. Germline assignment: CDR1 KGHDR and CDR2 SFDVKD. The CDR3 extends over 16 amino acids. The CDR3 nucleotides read TGTGCCACCAGTGATTCGAGCAGAGGGAACACAGATACGCAGTATTTT. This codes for CATSDSSRGNTDTQYF.